This T cell receptor (beta chain) was observed in a study of blood T cell repertoires in COVID-19 (dated by TCRdb to about 2020). Concerning the study at large: Samples from collaborators originated in the United States, Italy and Spain and spanned both the acute and convalescent phases of COVID-19. Sample metadata almost always included a de-identified subject ID, COVID-19 status, age in years and sex. Deeply sampled blood TCRbeta repertoires from subjects exposed to, actively infected with, or recovered from COVID-19 were included in the dataset. The prospective study material was composed of cDNA or gDNA derived from T cells, B-cell-depleted T cells, or PBMCs. Where available, HLA class I and class II types were taken from metadata supplied by the sample provider and were not determined by assay-based typing. A freely available public database, intended as a resource for researchers studying the immune response to SARS-CoV-2, is where the repertoires were released. The samples were drawn from the first 160 participants of the ongoing ImmuneRACE study and from 1,254 subjects provided by 6 global collaborators.

A word on this clone: Its antigen is still unknown. Base qualities are not recorded, but no much larger clone differs from it by a single base.

Reading from cysteine to phenylalanine, the CDR3 counts 11 amino acids. Of all the DNA, just the CDR3 is kept, 33 bases in frame from base 1. The germline V gene encodes CDR1 SQVTM and CDR2 ANQGSEA. V gives up 6 bases and J gives up 1 base, and the segment between their germline ends measures 6 bases. TCRbeta CDR3 regions were amplified from genomic DNA using the immunoSEQ Assay, a bias-controlled multiplex PCR. Processing in the source paper ran as follows. Nucleated cell counts per sample were estimated from amplification of reference gene primers within the assay. To quantify the absolute abundance of each unique TCRbeta CDR3 rearrangement, sequence reads were collapsed and filtered. For each sample, productive Simpson clonality was calculated by taking the square root of Simpson's diversity index across productive rearrangements. Entries here come from immuneACCESS through TCRdb and include only in-frame sequences with V and J called. Some clones fail to appear in such tables; in the studies checked, an unresolved V gene covers under half of the shortfall, and the cause of the remainder is unknown. The V and J calls and clone size come from that table; D and trimming were worked out from the DNA. The sample yields about 80,000 clones; about four fifths were counted once. 15% to 20% of the sample is held by the ten biggest clonotypes.

Broader findings and caveats from the paper: The quantity of clinical and demographic metadata differed by source and by participant and was supplied without curation.

Each collaborating institution followed its own protocols to collect whole blood in K2EDTA tubes. Collaborator samples were shipped for TCRbeta analysis as frozen whole blood, isolated PBMCs, or DNA extracted from either sample type. The chain joins TRBV29-1 to TRBJ1-1, and possibly TRBD1, on 5 matching bases. Sequencing was performed on peripheral blood. The clonotype originates from a human donor in a cohort sampled during active COVID-19. Here is the DNA: TGCAGCGTGGGGCGGAACACTGAAGCTTTCTTT. Translated, it reads CSVGRNTEAFF.